Presented here are 3 T cell receptor beta chains from one specimen sequenced in a study of blood T cell repertoires in COVID-19 (dated by TCRdb to the early 2020s). Library construction relied on the immunoSEQ multiplex PCR assay. Sourced from immuneACCESS, this table was stored by TCRdb with only in-frame sequences that have V and J called. A share of the clones is absent; for the studies checked, an unresolved V gene accounts for under half, and the remainder has no known explanation. The sample table holds 95,000 to 110,000 clones, of which approximately 80% were seen once. Around 4.5% of the sample lies in the top ten. Sequencing was performed on peripheral blood. The receptors were sampled from a man between 65 and 85 years old with acute or convalescent COVID-19.

In its sample, this clone was seen a few times. This chain uses TRBV28 with TRBJ2-7; D perhaps matches TRBD1 (6 bases). Trimming left V 9 bases short and J 5 bases short, with 8 bases between. CDR1 and CDR2 from the germline V gene are MDHEN and SYDVKM. This CDR3 spans 10 amino acids. The CDR3 reads CASGTHEQYF. The CDR3 DNA sequence: TGTGCCAGTGGGACACACGAGCAGTACTTC.

The chain employs TRBV29-1 and TRBJ1-1; 7 bases align to TRBD1. Per germline, CDR1 SQVTM and CDR2 ANQGSEA. This CDR3 is 14 amino acids long. Trimming took 3 bases from V and 0 from J; bases not matched to a gene: 4. The CDR3 spells CSVDDDRVNTEAFF. Here the CDR3 DNA reads TGCAGCGTTGATGATGACAGGGTGAACACTGAAGCTTTCTTT. Variable domain in full (rest from reference TRBV29-1 and TRBJ1-1): SAVISQKPSRDICQRGTSLTIQCQVDSQVTMMFWYRQQPGQSLTLIATANQGSEATYESGFVIDKFPISRPNLTFSTLTVSNMSPEDSSIYLCSVDDDRVNTEAFFGQGTRLTVV.

The chain is built from TRBV11-2 and TRBJ2-3; 7 bases align to TRBD2. The germline V gene has CDR1 SGHAT and CDR2 FQNNGV. The CDR3 is 14 amino acids. After removal of 6 bases from V and 1 base from J, the junction contained 4 bases not matched to a gene. The CDR3 protein is CASRGLAGTDTQYF. DNA of the CDR3: TGTGCCAGCAGGGGCCTAGCGGGCACAGATACGCAGTATTTT.